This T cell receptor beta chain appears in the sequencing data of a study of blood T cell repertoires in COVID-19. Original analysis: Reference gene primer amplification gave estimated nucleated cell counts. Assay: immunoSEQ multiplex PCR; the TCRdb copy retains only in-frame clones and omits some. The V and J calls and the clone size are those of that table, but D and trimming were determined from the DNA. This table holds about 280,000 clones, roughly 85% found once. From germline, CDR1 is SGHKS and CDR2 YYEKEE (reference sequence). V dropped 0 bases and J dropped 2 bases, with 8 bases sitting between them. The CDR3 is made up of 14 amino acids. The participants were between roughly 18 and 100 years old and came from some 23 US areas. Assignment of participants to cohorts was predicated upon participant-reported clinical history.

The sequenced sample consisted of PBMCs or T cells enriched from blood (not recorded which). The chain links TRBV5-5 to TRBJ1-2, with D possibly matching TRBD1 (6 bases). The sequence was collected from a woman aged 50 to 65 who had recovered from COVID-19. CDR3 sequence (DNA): TGTGCCAGCAGCTTGGTAACAGGGAACTATGGCTACACCTTC. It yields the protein CASSLVTGNYGYTF.